The sequence of this T cell receptor (beta chain) was determined in a study of shared clonotypes between healthy human individuals. Study findings and constraints: An expected dependence of interdonor clonotype sharing on sequencing depth was noted. Naive subsets generally exceeded memory subsets in estimated richness.

The germline V gene has CDR1 MDHEN and CDR2 SYDVKM. The CDR3 is 14 amino acids. With V trimmed by 6 bases and J by 6 bases, 6 bases remained unmatched. Turning to this clone: What it binds is unknown.

Assay: immunoSEQ multiplex PCR; the TCRdb copy retains only in-frame clones and omits some. This sample has around 940,000 clones, with about 80% found just once. This receptor was obtained from a man aged 18 to 30 in good health. The sequencing input was memory CD4+ T cells sorted from blood. As for subset: CD45RA-negative fraction. V usage is TRBV28 and J usage is TRBJ1-5; 9 nucleotides align to TRBD1. CDR3 protein: CASRVTGGIQPQHF. DNA for the CDR3: TGTGCCAGCAGGGTGACAGGGGGGATTCAGCCCCAGCATTTT.